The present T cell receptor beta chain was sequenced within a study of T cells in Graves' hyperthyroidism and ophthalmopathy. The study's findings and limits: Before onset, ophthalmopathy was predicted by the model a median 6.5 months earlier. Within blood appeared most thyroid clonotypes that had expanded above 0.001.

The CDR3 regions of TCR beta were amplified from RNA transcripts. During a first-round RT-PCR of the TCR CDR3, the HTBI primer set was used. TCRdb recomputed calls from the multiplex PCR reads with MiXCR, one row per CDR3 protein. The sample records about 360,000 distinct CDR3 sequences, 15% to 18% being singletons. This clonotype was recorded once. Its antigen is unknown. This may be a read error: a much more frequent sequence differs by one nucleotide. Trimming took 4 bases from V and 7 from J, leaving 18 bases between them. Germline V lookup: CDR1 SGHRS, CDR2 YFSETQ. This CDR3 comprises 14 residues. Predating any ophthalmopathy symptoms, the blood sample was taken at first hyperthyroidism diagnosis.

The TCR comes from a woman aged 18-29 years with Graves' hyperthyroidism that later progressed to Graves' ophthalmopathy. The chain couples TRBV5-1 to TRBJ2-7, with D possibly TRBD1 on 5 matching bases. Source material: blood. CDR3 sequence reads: CASSPRRDSDEQYF. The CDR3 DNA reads TGCGCCAGCAGCCCTCGGCGTGACAGCGATGAGCAGTACTTC.